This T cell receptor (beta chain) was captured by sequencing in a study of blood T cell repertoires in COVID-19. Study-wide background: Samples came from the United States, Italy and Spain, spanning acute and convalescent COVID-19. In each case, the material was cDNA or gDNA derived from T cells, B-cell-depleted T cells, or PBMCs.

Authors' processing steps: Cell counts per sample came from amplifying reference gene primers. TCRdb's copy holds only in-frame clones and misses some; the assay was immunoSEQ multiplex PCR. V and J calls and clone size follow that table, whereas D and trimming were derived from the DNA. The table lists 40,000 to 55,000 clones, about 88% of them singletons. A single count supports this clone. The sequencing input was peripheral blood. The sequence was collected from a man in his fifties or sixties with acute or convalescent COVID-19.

The CDR3 here is CASRLGQGGTGELFF. As DNA, the CDR3 is TGTGCCAGCAGGCTTGGACAGGGGGGAACCGGGGAGCTGTTTTTT. This chain uses TRBV7-9 with TRBJ2-2; TRBD1 agrees at 10 bases. The CDR3 is made up of 15 amino acids. Germline assignment: CDR1 SEHNR and CDR2 FQNEAQ (reference sequence). Unmatched junction bases numbered 6, after V lost 6 bases and J lost 5 bases.